Each of the 15 T cell receptor beta chains below was sequenced from the same sample in a study of response to subunit inactivated influenza vaccine. TCRdb called the RT-PCR reads again in MiXCR, with one record for every CDR3 protein. Among 400,000 to 550,000 distinct CDR3 sequences, about 25% were seen once, and the ten largest hold 1.5% to 2%. The input for sequencing was CD4+ T cells sorted from PBMCs, taken more than 4 days after vaccination. The origin of the receptors is a man aged 50 to 59 who received an inactivated influenza vaccine.

V is TRBV7-2 and J is TRBJ2-3; D perhaps matches TRBD2 (6 bases). CDR3 length equals 14 residues. Germline CDR1 SGHTA, CDR2 FQGNSA. The V end was cut by 6 bases, the J end by 0 bases, with 10 bases between. The CDR3 loop is CASSGLISTDTQYF. The CDR3 DNA sequence: TGTGCCAGCAGTGGACTAATTAGCACAGATACGCAGTATTTT.

This chain's CDR3 is CASSFGTGVEQYF. The DNA for the CDR3 is TGTGCCAGCAGCTTCGGGACAGGGGTTGAGCAGTACTTC. The V gene is TRBV5-5, the J gene TRBJ2-7, with TRBD1 identical over 10 bases. After removal of 2 bases from V and 7 bases from J, the junction contained 3 bases not matched to a gene. The CDR3 contains 13 residues. CDR1 is SGHKS, CDR2 YYEKEE, per germline (reference sequence).

V and J are TRBV20-1 and TRBJ2-1; the D is unclear. Trimming took 2 bases from V and 4 from J, leaving 12 bases between them. CDR1 and CDR2 from the germline V gene are DFQATT and SNEGSKA (reference sequence). This CDR3 comprises 14 residues. DNA of the CDR3: TGCAGTGCTAGATTACCGACGCTTTACAATGAGCAGTTCTTC. Its translation: CSARLPTLYNEQFF.

V and J are TRBV7-9 and TRBJ2-5; TRBD2 is a possible D gene (5 bases). V was shortened by 3 bases and J by 0 bases, with 11 bases between the two germline ends. Germline CDR1 reads SEHNR; CDR2 reads FQNEAQ (reference sequence). This CDR3 contains 15 residues. CDR3 protein: CASSLRTVYQETQYF. The CDR3 DNA sequence: TGTGCCAGCAGCTTGAGGACTGTGTACCAAGAGACCCAGTACTTC.

A few counts support this clonotype. DNA of the CDR3: TGTGCCAGCAGCTCCAGCGGGACCTATGAGCAGTTCTTC. Protein: CASSSSGTYEQFF. This chain links TRBV11-2 with TRBJ2-1; 7 bases agree with TRBD2. Germline V lookup: CDR1 SGHAT, CDR2 FQNNGV. The CDR3 loop spans 13 amino acids. The J segment lost 8 bases and the V segment lost 4 bases, leaving 5 bases of the junction unmatched.

This chain uses TRBV29-1 with TRBJ2-3, with D tentatively TRBD1 or TRBD2 (7 bases each). V shed 7 bases and J shed 4 bases, with 18 bases lying between them. Germline loops: CDR1 SQVTM, CDR2 ANQGSEA. The CDR3 covers 14 residues. CDR3: CSAGEGAMADTQYF. The CDR3 DNA follows: TGCAGCGCCGGGGAGGGGGCGATGGCAGATACGCAGTATTTT.

This clonotype was found a few times. The chain combines TRBV3-1 with TRBJ2-5; D is ambiguous. This CDR3 has 13 residues. Between the trimmed V and J ends, which lost 4 bases and 3 bases, there was a span of 9 bases. The V gene's germline CDR1 is LGHDT and CDR2 YNNKEL (reference sequence). The CDR3 nucleotides are TGTGCCAGCAGCCTCACAAGCAAAGAGACCCAGTACTTC. It is translated as CASSLTSKETQYF.

This clonotype was detected only a few times. The chain joins TRBV6-2 or TRBV6-3 to TRBJ2-5; a possible D gene is TRBD2 (5 bases). Looked up from germline, CDR1 is MNHEY and CDR2 is SVGEGT. CDR3 size: 15 residues. The ends were cut back, 2 bases at V and 5 bases at J, with 15 bases in the middle. The CDR3 loop is CASSYSRGIGETQYF. The CDR3 DNA reads TGTGCCAGCAGTTACAGTCGGGGAATCGGGGAGACCCAGTACTTC.

For this clonotype: The CDR3 carries no conserved terminal phenylalanine or tryptophan, so it likely arises from a read error. Because the CDR3's place on the DNA is in doubt, the DNA is left out and the CDR3 is given as listed by TCRdb. The chain uses TRBV14 and TRBJ2-7; TRBD1, the table's D call, lacks a check against the DNA. The CDR3 sequence runs 13 residues, both termini included. Germline V CDR1 and CDR2: SGHDN, FVKESK. CDR3 protein: CASSHFGQGPIVL.

The gene calls are TRBV6-2 or TRBV6-3 and TRBJ1-1; tentative D call: TRBD1 (6 bases). CDR1 is MNHEY and CDR2 is SVGEGT in the germline V gene. This CDR3 comprises 15 residues. Trimming took off 4 bases at V and 7 bases at J, with 19 bases between the two ends. The CDR3 DNA sequence: TGTGCCAGCAGTTTTTATCGGGACACCCCGGGTGAAGCTTTCTTT. It translates to CASSFYRDTPGEAFF.

This clonotype was counted between two and nine times. The chain employs TRBV25-1 and TRBJ2-3, with D possibly called TRBD1 or TRBD2 (6 bases each). The CDR3 has 16 amino acids. V was pared by 1 base and J by 1 base, with 12 bases between. Germline lookup yields CDR1 MGHDK and CDR2 SYGVNS. The CDR3 region has the DNA TGTGCCAGCAGTGAATCTCCGGGGGCTGGCACAGATACGCAGTATTTT. This sequence encodes CASSESPGAGTDTQYF.

This chain uses TRBV12-3 or TRBV12-4 with TRBJ2-7; 10 nucleotides match TRBD1. This CDR3 has 15 residues. Trimming cost V 5 bases and J 9 bases; bases outside gene matches: 13. CDR3 sequence reads: CASSPDRGHSGAQYF. The CDR3 region has the DNA TGTGCCAGCAGTCCCGACAGGGGGCACTCTGGGGCGCAGTACTTC.

The chain combines TRBV4-3 with TRBJ2-2, with D unresolved. Trimming took 3 bases from V and 6 from J, leaving 2 bases between them. CDR1 and CDR2 (germline): LGHNA, YSLEER. This CDR3 has 11 amino acids. CDR3 coding DNA: TGCGCCAGCAGCCAGTCCGGGGAGCTGTTTTTT. It specifies CASSQSGELFF.

This chain links TRBV29-1 with TRBJ2-5; D assignment may be TRBD1 or TRBD2 (6 bases each). CDR3 length: 13 amino acids. Germline CDR1 reads SQVTM; CDR2 reads ANQGSEA. With 6 bases removed from V and 5 bases from J, the gap between germline ends came to 16 bases. CDR3 in DNA: TGCAGCGTAGAAAGGGGGGCGCGGGAGACCCAGTACTTC. As protein: CSVERGARETQYF.

The chain uses TRBV6-1 and TRBJ1-1; 7 nucleotides line up with TRBD1. The CDR3 runs 13 residues. The V and J ends lost 2 bases and 13 bases, in that order; junction bases with no gene match: 10. Per germline, CDR1 MNHNS and CDR2 SASEGT. CDR3 nucleotides: TGTGCCAGCAGTGAAAGTGGACAGGCGAGAGGTTTCTTT. It codes for CASSESGQARGFF.